These 4 T cell receptor beta chains were sequenced from one sample in a study of control samples from healthy donors and cancer patients. Clones were sequenced by immunoSEQ multiplex PCR, and TCRdb holds only the in-frame ones, with some missing. The sample lists about 190,000 clones, 90% to 95% occurring once. Sequenced sample: blood. The receptors derive from a man aged 18 to 30 in good health.

The V call is TRBV2, the J call TRBJ2-5, with 7 bases aligning to TRBD2. Germline V gives CDR1 SNHLY, CDR2 FYNNEI. With 8 bases clipped from V and 1 base from J, the junction kept 4 bases outside the gene matches. This CDR3 is 13 amino acids long. CDR3 sequence: CASVRTSQETQYF. The CDR3 DNA sequence: TGTGCCAGCGTCAGGACTAGCCAAGAGACCCAGTACTTC.

This rearrangement joins TRBV25-1 to TRBJ2-1; 7 positions match TRBD1. V gave up 2 bases and J gave up 3 bases; unmatched junction bases: 10. The CDR3 loop spans 17 amino acids. Germline V gives CDR1 MGHDK, CDR2 SYGVNS. CDR3 nucleotides: TGTGCCAGCAGTGAACCTCCCAATCCAGGGGGCTACAATGAGCAGTTCTTC. Translation gives CASSEPPNPGGYNEQFF.

The gene calls are TRBV28 and TRBJ1-4; TRBD1 agrees at 7 bases. This CDR3 spans 16 amino acids. CDR1 and CDR2 from the germline V gene are MDHEN and SYDVKM. The V gene end was trimmed by 6 bases and the J gene end by 1 base; junction bases not matched to a gene: 8. CDR3 in amino acids: CASRYNRGGTNEKLFF. The CDR3 DNA follows: TGTGCCAGCAGATATAACAGGGGAGGAACTAATGAAAAACTGTTTTTT.

The chain is built from TRBV5-1 and TRBJ2-2; 8 nucleotides align to TRBD2. CDR3 length equals 16 residues. Germline V gives CDR1 SGHRS, CDR2 YFSETQ. The V segment lost 4 bases and the J segment 1 base; nucleotides outside the gene matches: 6. CDR3 in amino acids: CASSLSGGLNTGELFF. CDR3 DNA: TGCGCCAGCAGCCTAAGCGGGGGCCTGAACACCGGGGAGCTGTTTTTT.